This record concerns one T cell receptor beta chain sequence. Looked up from germline, CDR1 is LGHDT and CDR2 is YNNKEL (reference sequence). V dropped 0 bases and J dropped 8; count of bases not matched to a gene: 11. This CDR3 contains 16 residues. This entry comes from a study of blood T cell repertoires in COVID-19. Per the original data handling: Reference gene primer amplification gave nucleated cell count estimates. TCRdb's copy holds only in-frame clones and misses some; the assay was immunoSEQ multiplex PCR. The V and J calls and clone size come from that table; D and trimming were worked out from the DNA. The repertoire has about 140,000 clones, under 90% of them found once; the top ten carry 5.5% to 7%.

Sample: peripheral blood. This TCR derives from a human donor in a cohort sampled during active COVID-19. The chain recombines TRBV3-1 (or the pseudogene TRBV3-2) with TRBJ1-2, with 8 bases identical to TRBD1. The CDR3 sequence: CASSQEVTGVSGGYTF. In DNA form, the CDR3 reads TGTGCCAGCAGCCAAGAGGTGACAGGGGTTAGTGGGGGCTACACCTTC.